This T cell receptor beta chain derives from a study of human T cells and chemical hapten exposure. Stated time point: pre-sensitization, week 0. Treatment denoted: therapeutic diphenylcyclopropenone sensitization with weekly scalp DPC. Suited to DPC and affected by alopecia, the donors ranged from 18 to 70 years old. Points from the study as a whole: Healthy people's immune response may differ from that of the donors, who had alopecia. Expanded TCRs created a significantly greater count of big CDR3 similarity clusters than controls did.

The ends were cut back, 5 bases at V and 1 base at J, with 9 bases in the middle. Germline assignment: CDR1 SNHLY and CDR2 FYNNEI. CDR3 length: 14 residues. The authors' processing: Sequenced samples showed a median of roughly 99,000 TCRs each, with counts running from around 24,000 to 710,000. MiXCR, run by TCRdb on the RACE reads, gives a single entry per CDR3 protein. TCRdb assigned the V and J calls; the authors' analysis was not used. The data contain 200,000 to 300,000 distinct CDR3 sequences, 7.5% to 10% of them singletons. A remark on this clonotype: The antigen is undetermined.

The material was whole blood, obtained in connection with sensitization to the hapten diphenylcyclopropenone (DPC). The TCR sequence derives from a woman aged 40-49 years with alopecia areata. Some clones in this sample may be carry-over from other donors' samples. The rearrangement links TRBV2 to TRBJ2-4, with unresolved D. The CDR3 sequence: CASSQTFAKNIQYF. DNA of the CDR3: TGTGCCAGCAGTCAAACTTTTGCCAAAAACATTCAGTACTTC.